The clone carrying this TCR beta chain came up many times. No antigen is known for it. This entry comes from a study of CD8 T cells in ankylosing spondylitis. Study-wide results and limits: Characteristic of ankylosing spondylitis blood, it appeared, was a TCR beta motif comprising several highly homologous variants. Disease-linked clones displayed a CD8+ phenotype and appeared relatively rarely in peripheral blood. In ankylosing spondylitis patients, matched synovial fluid reportedly showed significant enrichment of disease-linked clones.

Making use of molecular barcodes, quantitative 5'-RACE generated TCR beta libraries. TCRdb recomputed calls from the 5' RACE reads with MiXCR, one row per CDR3 protein. The sample consists of around 280,000 distinct CDR3 sequences, around 18% of them appearing once. Trimming took 6 bases from V and 5 from J; bases not matched to a gene: 12. The germline CDR1 and CDR2 sequences are DFQATT and SNEGSKA (reference sequence). The length of the CDR3 is 15 residues. Sequenced material: blood, either unsorted or a sorted T cell fraction (not recorded which). The TCR originated in a male donor with ankylosing spondylitis or in good health (not recorded which). V usage is TRBV20-1 and J usage is TRBJ2-1, with 8 bases matching TRBD2. CDR3 region: CSARDGTRTDNEQFF. For the CDR3, the DNA is TGCAGTGCCCGTGATGGGACTAGGACCGACAATGAGCAGTTCTTC.